Included here is one T cell receptor beta chain sequence, with context. The data stem from a study of blood T cell repertoires in COVID-19. Study overall: Sites across the United States, Italy and Spain contributed samples from acute and convalescent COVID-19.

This CDR3 has 11 amino acids. Per the germline V gene, CDR1 is DFQATT and CDR2 is SNEGSKA (reference sequence). Trimming took off 5 bases at V and 6 bases at J, with 8 bases between the two ends. Symptom resolution, clearance, or two negative PCRs marked donors in Cohort 3 as recovered. Methods used by the authors: Amplifying reference gene primers gave estimates of nucleated cell counts. The protocol was immunoSEQ multiplex PCR, while the TCRdb copy is restricted to in-frame clones and leaves out a portion. The V and J calls and the clone size are those of that table, but D and trimming were determined from the DNA. The sample yields a few hundred thousand clones, around 89% seen once.

The sequencing sample was made of PBMCs or T cells enriched from blood (not recorded which). The sequence was obtained from a young man who had recovered from COVID-19. The chain is built from TRBV20-1 and TRBJ2-1, with D unclear. The chain's CDR3 is CSAGGPNEQFF. For the CDR3, the DNA is TGCAGTGCTGGTGGGCCCAATGAGCAGTTCTTC.